Listed here are 15 T cell receptor beta chains from one sample, sequenced in a study of PD-1 blockade in classical Hodgkin lymphoma. Each of the patients experienced relapse following autologous stem cell transplantation, and their brentuximab vedotin exposure differed. The repertoire was sequenced with immunoSEQ multiplex PCR; TCRdb's copy has only in-frame clones and lacks some. The data contain tens of thousands of clones, around 67% of them seen just once; the ten biggest clones take up more than 13%. The sample was peripheral blood mononuclear cells (PBMCs), taken before the second cycle of nivolumab. The receptors here all came from a human donor with classical Hodgkin lymphoma.

The CDR3 DNA follows: TGTGCCAGCAGTTACCCTCCAGACAGCTATGGCTACACCTTC. This encodes CASSYPPDSYGYTF. The gene calls are TRBV2 and TRBJ1-2; weak D call: TRBD1 (5 bases). Trimming shortened V by 5 bases and J by 4 bases, and 14 bases separated the two germline ends. The CDR3 has 14 residues. Germline V gene sequence: CDR1 SNHLY, CDR2 FYNNEI.

This chain uses TRBV27 with TRBJ2-5, with D possibly TRBD2 on 5 matching bases. CDR1 MNHEY and CDR2 SMNVEV come from the germline V gene (reference sequence). V lost 2 bases and J 5 bases, leaving 12 bases between the germline ends. CDR3 length: 14 amino acids. CDR3 sequence (DNA): TGTGCCAGCAGTTTACGCCCGGGCGGGGAGACCCAGTACTTC. Its protein is CASSLRPGGETQYF.

This chain joins TRBV7-9 and TRBJ1-3; no clear D. This CDR3 has 14 residues. Between the trimmed V and J ends, which lost 1 base and 4 bases, there was a span of 8 bases. In germline, CDR1 is SEHNR, CDR2 FQNEAQ (reference sequence). DNA for the CDR3: TGTGCCAGCAGCTTAGGAGGGTCAGGAAACACCATATATTTT. Its translation is CASSLGGSGNTIYF.

The CDR3 is CASSPSTVSYEQYF. The CDR3 coding sequence is TGTGCCAGCTCACCGAGTACAGTCTCCTACGAGCAGTACTTC. The chain links TRBV18 to TRBJ2-7; no firm D call. Trimming took off 3 bases at V and 0 bases at J, with 9 bases between the two ends. The CDR3 is made up of 14 amino acids. Per the germline V gene, CDR1 is KGHSH and CDR2 is LQKENI.

This chain links TRBV11-1 with TRBJ2-7, with D perhaps matching TRBD1 (6 bases). The CDR3 contains 14 residues. V lost 2 bases and J lost 6, with 14 bases in between. CDR1 SGHAT and CDR2 FQDESV come from the germline V gene (reference sequence). CDR3: CASSLPITGTEQYF. CDR3 DNA: TGTGCCAGCAGCTTACCCATCACAGGGACCGAGCAGTACTTC. The variable domain in full, with the rest retrieved from reference TRBV11-1 and TRBJ2-7, is EAEVAQSPRYKITEKSQAVAFWCDPISGHATLYWYRQILGQGPELLVQFQDESVVDDSQLPKDRFSAERLKGVDSTLKIQPAELGDSAMYLCASSLPITGTEQYFGPGTRLTVT.

Only one count was recorded for this clone. V usage is TRBV7-9 and J usage is TRBJ2-7; TRBD2 matches 13 bases. This CDR3 spans 14 amino acids. With V trimmed by 2 bases and J by 6 bases, 1 base remained unmatched. CDR1 SEHNR and CDR2 FQNEAQ come from the germline V gene (reference sequence). The CDR3 loop is CASSLRLAGGEQYF. CDR3 sequence (DNA): TGTGCCAGCAGCTTACGACTAGCGGGAGGCGAGCAGTACTTC. Complete variable domain (other parts from reference TRBV7-9 and TRBJ2-7): DTGVSQNPRHKITKRGQNVTFRCDPISEHNRLYWYRQTLGQGPEFLTYFQNEAQLEKSRLLSDRFSAERPKGSFSTLEIQRTEQGDSAMYLCASSLRLAGGEQYFGPGTRLTVT.

The V and J genes are TRBV14 and TRBJ1-2; 8 positions match TRBD1. The germline V gene encodes CDR1 SGHDN and CDR2 FVKESK. The CDR3 is made up of 14 amino acids. V trimming: 1 base; J trimming: 7 bases; junction bases outside the gene matches: 5. CDR3 nucleotide sequence: TGTGCCAGCAGCCAAGGACAGGGGTGGCTTGGCTACACCTTC. It translates to CASSQGQGWLGYTF.

This clone was found a few times. This chain connects TRBV30 to TRBJ1-4; no reliable D call. The CDR3 sequence is 11 residues long. From germline, CDR1 is GTSNPN and CDR2 SVGIG (reference sequence). Deletions cut 5 bases from V and 8 bases from J, with 9 bases between. The CDR3 region is CAWGIREKLFF. The CDR3 DNA follows: TGTGCCTGGGGGATTCGAGAAAAACTGTTTTTT.

V is TRBV19 and J is TRBJ1-1; possibly TRBD1 for D (6 bases). The CDR3 consists of 15 residues. V was clipped by 7 bases and J by 1 base, with 16 bases between them. CDR1 and CDR2 (germline): LNHDA, SQIVND (reference sequence). The CDR3: CASMGAWAQNTEAFF. Here the CDR3 DNA reads TGTGCCAGTATGGGGGCATGGGCCCAGAACACTGAAGCTTTCTTT.

This chain links TRBV11-2 with TRBJ2-1; 11 positions match TRBD2. The CDR3 runs to 16 residues. V dropped 5 bases and J dropped 4; count of bases not matched to a gene: 7. The germline CDR1 and CDR2 sequences are SGHAT and FQNNGV. The CDR3 here is CASSPRVAGGYNEQFF. CDR3 nucleotide sequence: TGTGCCAGCAGCCCTCGGGTAGCGGGAGGGTACAATGAGCAGTTCTTC.

The genes are TRBV28 and TRBJ1-1, with a weak D call TRBD1 (5 bases). The V and J ends lost 6 bases and 4 bases respectively, with 9 bases between them. Germline CDR1 is MDHEN and CDR2 is SYDVKM. There are 12 residues in the CDR3. The CDR3 loop reads CASSPGRTEAFF. The DNA of the CDR3 is TGTGCCAGCAGCCCAGGGCGCACTGAAGCTTTCTTT.

The gene calls are TRBV5-1 and TRBJ1-2, with D possibly being TRBD1 (5 bases). CDR1 is SGHRS and CDR2 is YFSETQ in the germline V gene. CDR3 length equals 15 residues. V was clipped by 3 bases and J by 2 bases, with 14 bases between them. The CDR3 loop is CASSSRGTVNYGYTF. DNA for the CDR3: TGCGCCAGCAGCTCCCGAGGGACGGTGAACTATGGCTACACCTTC.

The chain carries TRBV28 and TRBJ2-1; no firm D call. The CDR3 is made up of 11 amino acids. V dropped 6 bases and J dropped 6 bases, with 6 bases sitting between them. The V gene's germline CDR1 is MDHEN and CDR2 SYDVKM. The CDR3 loop is CASRFINEQFF. CDR3 DNA: TGTGCCAGCAGGTTTATCAATGAGCAGTTCTTC.

J is TRBJ2-7 and V is TRBV28; 8 nucleotides agree with TRBD1. Unmatched junction bases numbered 11, after V lost 2 bases and J lost 2 bases. Germline CDR1 reads MDHEN; CDR2 reads SYDVKM. This CDR3 comprises 17 residues. DNA for the CDR3: TGTGCCAGCAGTTTAAATTCCCTGGGACAGGTCACCTACGAGCAGTACTTC. As protein: CASSLNSLGQVTYEQYF.

This clone was picked up a small number of times. The rearrangement joins TRBV29-1 to TRBJ1-1; unclear D gene. The CDR3 sequence is 13 residues long. The germline gives CDR1 SQVTM, CDR2 ANQGSEA. V lost 7 bases to trimming and J lost 4 bases, with 16 bases between them. CDR3 DNA: TGCAGCGGCCAGGCCGGGGTGGTCACTGAAGCTTTCTTT. It is translated as CSGQAGVVTEAFF. The whole variable domain, remainder taken from reference TRBV29-1 and TRBJ1-1, is SAVISQKPSRDICQRGTSLTIQCQVDSQVTMMFWYRQQPGQSLTLIATANQGSEATYESGFVIDKFPISRPNLTFSTLTVSNMSPEDSSIYLCSGQAGVVTEAFFGQGTRLTVV.